These 8 T cell receptor beta chains were sequenced from one sample in a study of T-cell reconstitution after alpha-beta-depleted transplantation in children (dated by TCRdb to 2016 to 2017). Read against the paper, the sample's treatment or condition label means: allogeneic hematopoietic cell transplantation with graft depleted of TCRalphabeta T cells and CD19 B cells. Library generation was performed with PCR. TCRdb records Illumina HiSeq 2500 as the sequencer. TCR libraries were prepared with molecular barcoding, using unique molecular identifiers to normalize TCRbeta repertoire quantification. Starting from the raw public reads, TCRdb applied fastp trimming at Q25, assembled clones with MiXCR and retained in-frame beta chains. Identical CDR3 protein sequences are pooled into one entry, listed with their most common genes and DNA. A total of fewer than 700,000 distinct CDR3 sequences appear in this sample, more than 20% of them only once. The ten largest make up roughly 14% of the sample.

The material was PBMCs, mostly from graft donor cells, obtained 360 days after TCRalphabeta/CD19-depleted stem cell transplant. These receptors were collected from a boy younger than two who had a stem cell transplant for acute myeloid leukemia, so the T cells may come from the graft donor.

The chain couples TRBV4-3 to TRBJ2-1; tentatively, D is TRBD2 (6 bases). V was trimmed by 0 bases and J by 3 bases, leaving 18 bases between them. Germline-derived CDR1 and CDR2 are LGHNA and YSLEER. This CDR3 spans 18 amino acids. Here the CDR3 reads CASSQDRVAGYFYNEQFF. In nucleotides, the CDR3 is TGCGCCAGCAGCCAAGATAGGGTTGCGGGGTATTTCTACAATGAGCAGTTCTTC.

This rearrangement joins TRBV7-8 to TRBJ1-4; tentative D call: TRBD1 (6 bases). The CDR3 extends over 15 amino acids. The V gene's germline CDR1 is SGHVS and CDR2 FQNEAQ. The germline V and J ends were trimmed by 5 bases and 7 bases, with 17 bases remaining between them. The CDR3 sequence is CASSPSRGPGEKLFF. In DNA form, the CDR3 reads TGTGCCAGCAGCCCTAGTCGGGGGCCTGGTGAAAAACTGTTTTTT.

This clonotype has more than one count but fewer than ten. V is TRBV28 and J is TRBJ2-1; TRBD2 aligns across 9 bases. There are 14 residues in the CDR3. After removal of 7 bases from V and 2 bases from J, the junction contained 3 bases not matched to a gene. Germline values: CDR1 MDHEN, CDR2 SYDVKM. The chain's CDR3 is CASTVAGAYNEQFF. CDR3 bases: TGTGCCAGCACGGTAGCGGGAGCCTACAATGAGCAGTTCTTC.

This clonotype was counted at least ten times. The genes are TRBV20-1 and TRBJ2-2; unclear D gene. The CDR3 runs 11 residues. The germline V gene has CDR1 DFQATT and CDR2 SNEGSKA (reference sequence). V lost 5 bases and J lost 6, with 7 bases in between. The CDR3 region is CSAEAPGELFF. In DNA, the CDR3 is TGCAGTGCTGAGGCCCCCGGGGAGCTGTTTTTT.

This clonotype was seen a few times. The genes are TRBV6-5 and TRBJ2-6, with D perhaps matching TRBD1 or TRBD2 (5 bases each). Trimming removed 2 bases at V and 4 bases at J, with 12 bases between. The CDR3 runs 16 residues. The germline gives CDR1 MNHEY, CDR2 SVGAGI. DNA for the CDR3: TGTGCCAGCAGTTACAGAGGGGCAGTAGGGGCCAACGTCCTGACTTTC. Translation gives CASSYRGAVGANVLTF.

The gene calls are TRBV19 and TRBJ2-1; 9 bases match TRBD2. CDR1 and CDR2 from the germline V gene are LNHDA and SQIVND (reference sequence). V lost 2 bases and J lost 0; bases outside the gene matches: 5. The CDR3 totals 17 residues. Here the CDR3 reads CASSIRSGGTSYNEQFF. CDR3 in DNA: TGTGCCAGTAGTATACGCAGCGGGGGGACCTCCTACAATGAGCAGTTCTTC.

This clonotype was detected only a few times. The V call is TRBV12-3 or TRBV12-4, the J call TRBJ1-1, with 9 bases matching TRBD1. The CDR3 consists of 16 residues. With 4 bases clipped from V and 5 bases from J, the junction kept 11 bases outside the gene matches. In DNA form, the CDR3 reads TGTGCCAGCAGTTCTACCTCCGGGACAGGGTGGACTGAAGCTTTCTTT. Translation gives CASSSTSGTGWTEAFF.

The table lists this clonotype with a few counts. The rearrangement links TRBV7-9 to TRBJ2-5; unclear D gene. Germline CDR1 SEHNR, CDR2 FQNEAQ (reference sequence). This CDR3 has 8 residues. The germline V and J ends were trimmed by 5 bases and 9 bases, with 1 base remaining between them. The CDR3 here is CASSPQYF. The CDR3 nucleotides are TGTGCCAGCAGCCCCCAGTACTTC.